The 27 T cell receptor beta chains below come from one sample, sequenced in a study of PD-L1 blockade in urothelial cancer. Time point denoted: pretreatment peripheral blood. Clones were read by immunoSEQ multiplex PCR, and TCRdb kept only the in-frame ones, dropping some. Of just over 50,000 clones in the sample, around 74% were seen once. The input for sequencing was PBMCs, taken around atezolizumab (anti-PD-L1) treatment. The origin of the receptors is an older man with urothelial cancer.

This clone was recorded a few times. This chain links TRBV11-1 with TRBJ2-1; the match to TRBD2 covers 8 bases. J was trimmed by 5 bases and V by 5 bases; bases with no gene match: 11. This CDR3 has 16 residues. Germline loops: CDR1 SGHAT, CDR2 FQDESV (reference sequence). CDR3 sequence reads: CASSTRLAMGHNEQFF. The CDR3 DNA reads TGTGCCAGCAGCACCCGACTAGCGATGGGACACAATGAGCAGTTCTTC.

The chain employs TRBV4-2 and TRBJ2-2; 9 bases are a match to TRBD1. CDR1 and CDR2 (germline): LGHNA, YNFKEQ. The CDR3 is made up of 16 amino acids. Trimming at V came to 6 bases and at J to 4 bases, leaving 9 bases not matched to a gene. Here the CDR3 reads CASSWGDRDGTGELFF. The CDR3 bases are TGTGCCAGCAGTTGGGGGGACAGGGACGGCACCGGGGAGCTGTTTTTT.

The chain is built from TRBV5-1 and TRBJ2-3; the match to TRBD2 covers 7 bases. The CDR3 length is 16 residues. Trimming cost V 0 bases and J 2 bases; bases outside gene matches: 6. Germline CDR1 SGHRS, CDR2 YFSETQ. The CDR3 is CASSLVPSGITDTQYF. CDR3 nucleotide sequence: TGCGCCAGCAGCTTGGTTCCTAGCGGAATCACAGATACGCAGTATTTT.

This clone was counted once. This chain links TRBV18 with TRBJ1-3, with D uncertain. Looked up from germline, CDR1 is KGHSH and CDR2 is LQKENI. Trimming took 2 bases from V and 2 from J, leaving 10 bases between them. This CDR3 contains 15 residues. In DNA, the CDR3 is TGTGCCAGCTCACCAGGCAGTACAACTGGAAACACCATATATTTT. This encodes CASSPGSTTGNTIYF.

This chain connects TRBV14 to TRBJ2-7; 8 bases match TRBD2. In germline, CDR1 is SGHDN, CDR2 FVKESK. V was pared by 4 bases and J by 6 bases, with 11 bases of the junction left unmatched. The CDR3 totals 15 residues. CDR3 residues: CASSRRGGNLGEQYF. In DNA form, the CDR3 reads TGTGCCAGCAGCCGTCGGGGGGGTAACTTGGGCGAGCAGTACTTC.

The rearrangement uses TRBV15 and TRBJ2-3; D perhaps matches TRBD1 (6 bases). CDR1 is LNHNV, CDR2 YYDKDF, per germline (reference sequence). V lost 1 base, J lost 7 bases, and 12 bases lay in between. The CDR3 is 14 amino acids. This CDR3 reads CATSRGSGTYTQYF. DNA for the CDR3: TGTGCCACCAGCAGAGGGTCCGGGACATATACGCAGTATTTT.

This clone was seen only once. CDR3 protein: CASGLVFGLNTEAFF. The CDR3 DNA reads TGTGCTAGTGGTTTGGTATTCGGGTTGAACACTGAAGCTTTCTTT. The J gene is TRBJ1-1, the V gene TRBV12-5; D call uncertain. Looked up from germline, CDR1 is LGHNT and CDR2 is FRNRAP. V lost 0 bases and J lost 0, with 8 bases in between. The CDR3 totals 15 residues.

V and J are TRBV6-5 and TRBJ2-7, with 9 nucleotides matching TRBD2. V lost 2 bases and J lost 3; bases outside the gene matches: 5. CDR1 and CDR2 (germline): MNHEY, SVGAGI. The length of the CDR3 is 15 residues. The CDR3 sequence: CASSYRREGIYEQYF. For the CDR3, the DNA is TGTGCCAGCAGTTACCGGCGGGAGGGGATCTACGAGCAGTACTTC.

This CDR3 reads CASSLTRYEQYF. CDR3 sequence (DNA): TGTGCCAGCAGTCTGACACGCTACGAGCAGTACTTC. The V gene is TRBV6-1, the J gene TRBJ2-7, with no clear D. This CDR3 contains 12 residues. V lost 5 bases, J lost 3 bases, and 8 bases lay in between. From germline, CDR1 is MNHNS and CDR2 SASEGT.

The chain recombines TRBV28 with TRBJ1-4; D remains unclear. Germline-derived CDR1 and CDR2 are MDHEN and SYDVKM. Trimming removed 7 bases at V and 8 bases at J, with 17 bases between. The CDR3 has 14 residues. CDR3 region: CASNSGSRREKLFF. CDR3 DNA sequence: TGTGCCAGCAACTCCGGGAGCCGACGGGAAAAACTGTTTTTT.

This chain joins TRBV18 and TRBJ2-6; 8 bases are a match to TRBD1. The CDR3 length is 18 residues. V shed 3 bases, J shed 3 bases, and the junction held 10 bases outside the gene matches. Germline V gene sequence: CDR1 KGHSH, CDR2 LQKENI. This CDR3 is CASSPIGQGIFGANVLTF. The CDR3 DNA follows: TGTGCCAGCTCACCGATCGGACAGGGCATCTTTGGGGCCAACGTCCTGACTTTC.

This chain links TRBV28 with TRBJ1-1; D perhaps matches TRBD1 (5 bases). The CDR3 length is 14 residues. Trimming left V 2 bases short and J 4 bases short, with 11 bases between. Germline loops: CDR1 MDHEN, CDR2 SYDVKM. The chain's CDR3 is CASSLTMQGTEAFF. The CDR3 DNA follows: TGTGCCAGCAGTTTAACGATGCAGGGCACTGAAGCTTTCTTT.

J is TRBJ1-1 and V is TRBV7-8; 8 nucleotides align to TRBD1. Germline lookup yields CDR1 SGHVS and CDR2 FQNEAQ. V lost 3 bases, J lost 1 base, and 4 bases stayed unmatched. CDR3 length equals 15 residues. The CDR3: CASSFPQGANTEAFF. The CDR3 nucleotides read TGTGCCAGCAGCTTTCCCCAGGGGGCGAACACTGAAGCTTTCTTT.

The chain carries TRBV9 and TRBJ2-1, with unresolved D. Germline assignment: CDR1 SGDLS and CDR2 YYNGEE. Trimming left V 0 bases short and J 8 bases short, with 12 bases between. This CDR3 has 14 amino acids. The CDR3 DNA follows: TGTGCCAGCAGCGTAGGTGGGCTTCGCGATGAGCAGTTCTTC. It codes for CASSVGGLRDEQFF.

The chain recombines TRBV11-2 with TRBJ2-1; 9 bases map to TRBD2. Germline V gene sequence: CDR1 SGHAT, CDR2 FQNNGV. The CDR3 runs to 14 residues. Trimming cost V 5 bases and J 9 bases; bases outside gene matches: 8. The CDR3, as DNA: TGTGCCAGCAGCAGGACGCGGGGGGGAGGTGAGCAGTTCTTC. This translates into CASSRTRGGGEQFF.

V is TRBV28 and J is TRBJ2-7; 7 bases are shared with TRBD1. Germline V gene sequence: CDR1 MDHEN, CDR2 SYDVKM. The J segment lost 4 bases and the V segment lost 5 bases, leaving 5 bases of the junction unmatched. The CDR3 is made up of 13 amino acids. The CDR3, as DNA: TGTGCCAGCAGTCCCGGGACAGTTTACGAGCAGTACTTC. Translated: CASSPGTVYEQYF.

This chain uses TRBV7-2 with TRBJ1-6; D ambiguous. CDR1 SGHTA and CDR2 FQGNSA come from the germline V gene. The germline V and J ends were trimmed by 7 bases and 10 bases, with 17 bases remaining between them. The CDR3 length is 14 residues. The CDR3 nucleotides are TGTGCCAGCACCACACAGATTCTTGGCTCACCCCTCCACTTT. Translating gives CASTTQILGSPLHF.

V gene TRBV27 combines with J gene TRBJ1-4; a weak D match, TRBD1 (6 bases). The CDR3 contains 15 residues. Germline V gene sequence: CDR1 MNHEY, CDR2 SMNVEV (reference sequence). Trimming shortened V by 5 bases and J by 4 bases, and 14 bases separated the two germline ends. CDR3 DNA: TGTGCCAGCAGTCCCCGAGGGGGTCGTAATGAAAAACTGTTTTTT. Amino acids: CASSPRGGRNEKLFF.

V and J are TRBV11-2 and TRBJ2-7, with 8 bases identical to TRBD1. V was pared by 3 bases and J by 4 bases, with 8 bases of the junction left unmatched. The CDR3 has 15 amino acids. The germline CDR1 and CDR2 sequences are SGHAT and FQNNGV. The CDR3 DNA reads TGTGCCAGCAGCTTGGAGGACAGGGCCCATTACGAGCAGTACTTC. It specifies CASSLEDRAHYEQYF.

J is TRBJ2-2 and V is TRBV6-1; 11 bases agree with TRBD1. Trimming cost V 6 bases and J 3 bases; bases outside gene matches: 3. Germline assignment: CDR1 MNHNS and CDR2 SASEGT. CDR3 length: 15 residues. The CDR3 region has the DNA TGTGCCAGCAGGGGACAGGGGGGTGACACCGGGGAGCTGTTTTTT. Translating it yields CASRGQGGDTGELFF.

This clone was seen a single time. This rearrangement joins TRBV11-2 to TRBJ2-1; 8 bases map to TRBD2. J was trimmed by 4 bases and V by 5 bases; bases with no gene match: 10. Germline CDR1 and CDR2: SGHAT and FQNNGV. The CDR3 is made up of 16 amino acids. CDR3 DNA sequence: TGTGCCAGCAGCCCCCGGGTAGCGGGGTCATACAATGAGCAGTTCTTC. Translating it yields CASSPRVAGSYNEQFF. Full variable domain (outside the CDR3, taken from reference TRBV11-2 and TRBJ2-1): EAGVAQSPRYKIIEKRQSVAFWCNPISGHATLYWYQQILGQGPKLLIQFQNNGVVDDSQLPKDRFSAERLKGVDSTLKIQPAKLEDSAVYLCASSPRVAGSYNEQFFGPGTRLTVL.

Comment on this clone: One end of the junction is discordant with germline, which a read error may explain. The chain is built from TRBV7-7 and TRBJ1-3, with D possibly TRBD1 on 6 matching bases. This CDR3 region has 16 residues. Germline V lookup: CDR1 SSHAT, CDR2 FNYEAQ (reference sequence). The CDR3 DNA reads as TGTGCTAGCAGCACCGGGACACGACTCTCTGGAAACACCATATATTTT. It encodes CASSTGTRLSGNTIYF.

Here the CDR3 DNA reads TGTGCCAGCAGGCCCGGACAGGGTCCGAACTATGGCTACACCTTC. Encoded protein: CASRPGQGPNYGYTF. V gene TRBV6-5 combines with J gene TRBJ1-2; 8 bases are shared with TRBD1. Germline CDR1 MNHEY, CDR2 SVGAGI. The CDR3 has 15 residues. V was pared by 6 bases and J by 2 bases, with 8 bases of the junction left unmatched.

The CDR3 here is CASSFLALGINEQFF. The CDR3 bases are TGTGCCAGCAGCTTTCTAGCGTTGGGTATCAATGAGCAGTTCTTC. The chain is built from TRBV11-2 and TRBJ2-1; possibly TRBD2 for D (6 bases). V was cut by 3 bases and J by 6 bases, with 15 bases left in between. Looked up from germline, CDR1 is SGHAT and CDR2 is FQNNGV. This CDR3 comprises 15 residues.

The chain is built from TRBV11-2 and TRBJ2-3, with D possibly TRBD1 on 6 matching bases. Germline CDR1 SGHAT, CDR2 FQNNGV. The CDR3 has 15 amino acids. Trimming pared 3 bases from V and 1 base from J, leaving 11 bases between. The DNA of the CDR3 is TGTGCCAGCAGCTTGGCAGGGGACCGCACAGATACGCAGTATTTT. Its translation: CASSLAGDRTDTQYF.

The chain joins TRBV6-4 to TRBJ2-3, with 8 bases lining up with TRBD2. This CDR3 region has 13 residues. From germline, CDR1 is MRHNA and CDR2 SNTAGT. Losses at the gene ends were 0 bases for V and 11 bases for J; bases not matched to a gene: 4. CDR3 region: CASSDSDGTRQYF. CDR3 nucleotide sequence: TGTGCCAGCAGTGACTCAGATGGGACTAGGCAGTATTTT.

CDR3 DNA sequence: TGTGCCAGCAGCCGATTGGGGGGGGGAGCCTACAATGAGCAGTTCTTC. Its translation: CASSRLGGGAYNEQFF. This chain connects TRBV7-3 to TRBJ2-1; 7 nucleotides align to TRBD2. J was trimmed by 2 bases and V by 5 bases; bases with no gene match: 9. The CDR3 is made up of 16 amino acids. CDR1 SGHTA and CDR2 FQGTGA come from the germline V gene. Full variable domain (remainder filled in from reference TRBV7-3 and TRBJ2-1): GAGVSQTPSNKVTEKGKYVELRCDPISGHTALYWYRQSLGQGPEFLIYFQGTGAADDSGLPNDRFFAVRPEGSVSTLKIQRTERGDSAVYLCASSRLGGGAYNEQFFGPGTRLTVL.